The clone carrying this TCR beta chain was picked up a small number of times. Antigen: not known. This specimen belongs to a study of CD8 T cells in ankylosing spondylitis. Overall study results and limits: Peripheral blood held disease-linked clones only at relatively low frequency, and these were CD8+. In ankylosing spondylitis patients, matched synovial fluid reportedly showed significant enrichment of disease-linked clones. There was a TCR beta motif, made of eight highly homologous variants, that appeared characteristic of ankylosing spondylitis blood.

Germline lookup yields CDR1 SQVTM and CDR2 ANQGSEA. Trimming took 6 bases from V and 3 from J; bases not matched to a gene: 7. The CDR3 extends over 15 amino acids. Quantitative 5'-RACE with molecular barcodes was used to make the TCR beta libraries. TCRdb re-analysed the 5' RACE reads in MiXCR, keeping a single row per CDR3 protein. This table holds 350,000 to 550,000 distinct CDR3 sequences, 26% found once. This chain links TRBV29-1 with TRBJ2-1; 11 bases are a match to TRBD2. The TCR comes from a male donor with ankylosing spondylitis. Material for sequencing was blood, either unsorted or a sorted T cell fraction (not recorded which). In DNA form, the CDR3 reads TGCAGCGTCGGACTAGCGGGTAGGATCTACAATGAGCAGTTCTTC. Translating gives CSVGLAGRIYNEQFF.